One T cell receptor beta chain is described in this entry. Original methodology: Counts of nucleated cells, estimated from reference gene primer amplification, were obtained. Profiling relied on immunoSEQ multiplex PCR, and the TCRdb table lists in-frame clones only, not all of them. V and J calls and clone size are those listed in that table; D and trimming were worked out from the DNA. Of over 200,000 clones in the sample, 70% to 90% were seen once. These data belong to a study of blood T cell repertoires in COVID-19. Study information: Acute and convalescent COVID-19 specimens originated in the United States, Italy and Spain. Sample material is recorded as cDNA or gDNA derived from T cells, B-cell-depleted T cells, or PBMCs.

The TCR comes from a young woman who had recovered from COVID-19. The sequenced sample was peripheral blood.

CDR3 residues: CASSLGQGPLTF. Written as DNA, the CDR3 is TGTGCCAGCAGCTTAGGACAGGGTCCTCTCACCTTC. The rearrangement joins TRBV7-2 to TRBJ1-2, with 7 bases lining up with TRBD1. The CDR3 has 12 amino acids. After removal of 1 base from V and 13 bases from J, the junction contained 6 bases not matched to a gene. Germline CDR1 SGHTA, CDR2 FQGNSA. Complete variable domain (other parts from reference TRBV7-2 and TRBJ1-2): GAGVSQSPSNKVTEKGKDVELRCDPISGHTALYWYRQSLGQGLEFLIYFQGNSAPDKSGLPSDRFSAERTGGSVSTLTIQRTQQEDSAVYLCASSLGQGPLTFGSGTRLTVV.